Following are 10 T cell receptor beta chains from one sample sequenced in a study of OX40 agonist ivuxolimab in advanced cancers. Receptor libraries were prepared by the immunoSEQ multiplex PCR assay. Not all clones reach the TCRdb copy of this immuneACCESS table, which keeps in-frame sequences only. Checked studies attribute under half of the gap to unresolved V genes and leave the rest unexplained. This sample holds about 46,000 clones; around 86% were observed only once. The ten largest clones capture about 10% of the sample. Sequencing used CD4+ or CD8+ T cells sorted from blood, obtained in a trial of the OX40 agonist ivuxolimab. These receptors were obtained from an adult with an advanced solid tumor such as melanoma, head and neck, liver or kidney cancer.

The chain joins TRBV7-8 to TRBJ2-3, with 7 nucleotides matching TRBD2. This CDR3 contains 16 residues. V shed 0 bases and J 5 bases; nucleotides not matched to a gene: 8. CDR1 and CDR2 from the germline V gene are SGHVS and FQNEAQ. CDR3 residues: CASSLAPSGLGDTQYF. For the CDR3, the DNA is TGTGCCAGCAGCTTAGCGCCTAGCGGCCTTGGAGATACGCAGTATTTT.

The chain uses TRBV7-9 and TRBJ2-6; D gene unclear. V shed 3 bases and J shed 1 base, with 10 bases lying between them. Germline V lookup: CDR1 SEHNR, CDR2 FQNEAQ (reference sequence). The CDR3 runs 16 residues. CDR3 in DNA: TGTGCCAGCAGCTTGACCGTTGGGTCTGGGGCCAACGTCCTGACTTTC. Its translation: CASSLTVGSGANVLTF.

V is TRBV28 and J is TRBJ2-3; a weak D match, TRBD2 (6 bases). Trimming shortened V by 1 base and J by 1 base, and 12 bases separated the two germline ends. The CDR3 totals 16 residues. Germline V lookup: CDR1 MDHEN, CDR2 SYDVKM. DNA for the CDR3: TGTGCCAGCAGTTTATTCCCGGGAGAGGGCACAGATACGCAGTATTTT. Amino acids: CASSLFPGEGTDTQYF.

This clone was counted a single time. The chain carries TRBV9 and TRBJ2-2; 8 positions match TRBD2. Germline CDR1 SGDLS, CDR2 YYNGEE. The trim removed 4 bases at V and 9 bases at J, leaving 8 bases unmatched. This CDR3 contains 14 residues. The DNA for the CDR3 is TGTGCCAGCAGCACCCACGGGGGGGCTTGGGAGCTGTTTTTT. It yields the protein CASSTHGGAWELFF.

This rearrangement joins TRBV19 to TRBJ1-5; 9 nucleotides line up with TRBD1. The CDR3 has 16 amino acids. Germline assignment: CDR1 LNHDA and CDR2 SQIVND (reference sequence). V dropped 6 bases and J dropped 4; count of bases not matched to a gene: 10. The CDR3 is CASRIITGGPNQPQHF. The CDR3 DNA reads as TGTGCCAGTAGGATCATAACAGGGGGCCCAAATCAGCCCCAGCATTTT. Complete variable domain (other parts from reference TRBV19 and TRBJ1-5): DGGITQSPKYLFRKEGQNVTLSCEQNLNHDAMYWYRQDPGQGLRLIYYSQIVNDFQKGDIAEGYSVSREKKESFPLTVTSAQKNPTAFYLCASRIITGGPNQPQHFGDGTRLSIL.

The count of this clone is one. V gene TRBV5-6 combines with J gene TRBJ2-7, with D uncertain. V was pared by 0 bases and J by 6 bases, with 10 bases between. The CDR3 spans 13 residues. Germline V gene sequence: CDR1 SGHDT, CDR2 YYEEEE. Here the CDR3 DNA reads TGTGCCAGCAGCTTGGGCCTTGGGATCGAGCAGTACTTC. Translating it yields CASSLGLGIEQYF.

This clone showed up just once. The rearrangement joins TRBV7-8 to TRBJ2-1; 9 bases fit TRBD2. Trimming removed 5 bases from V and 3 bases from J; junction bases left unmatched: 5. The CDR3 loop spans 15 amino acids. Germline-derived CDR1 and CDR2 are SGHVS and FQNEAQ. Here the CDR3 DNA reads TGTGCCAGCAGCCAACGACTAGCGGTCTACAATGAGCAGTTCTTC. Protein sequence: CASSQRLAVYNEQFF.

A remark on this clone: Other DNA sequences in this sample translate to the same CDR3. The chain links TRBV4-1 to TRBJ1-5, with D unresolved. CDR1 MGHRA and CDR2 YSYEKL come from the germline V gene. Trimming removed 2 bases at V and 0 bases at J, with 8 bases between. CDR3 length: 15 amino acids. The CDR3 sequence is CASSQRGLSNQPQHF. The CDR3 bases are TGCGCCAGCAGCCAACGAGGACTTAGCAATCAGCCCCAGCATTTT.

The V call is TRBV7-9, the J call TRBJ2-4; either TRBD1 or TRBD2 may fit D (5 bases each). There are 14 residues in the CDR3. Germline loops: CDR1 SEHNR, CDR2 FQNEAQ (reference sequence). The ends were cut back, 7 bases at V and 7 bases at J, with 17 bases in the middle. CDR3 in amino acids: CASTAGASRNIQYF. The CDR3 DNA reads TGTGCCAGCACCGCTGGGGCTAGCAGGAACATTCAGTACTTC.

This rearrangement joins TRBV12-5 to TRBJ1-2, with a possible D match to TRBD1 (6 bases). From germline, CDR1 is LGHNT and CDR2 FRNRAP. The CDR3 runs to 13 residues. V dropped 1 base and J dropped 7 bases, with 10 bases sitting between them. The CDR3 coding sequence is TGTGCTAGTGGTTTGGATACAGGGTTTGGCTACACCTTC. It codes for CASGLDTGFGYTF.